This T cell receptor beta chain was observed in a study of T cells after yellow fever vaccination. In its sample, this clonotype was seen a few times. Its matching antigen is unknown. Germline V gene sequence: CDR1 GTSNPN, CDR2 SVGIG (reference sequence). This CDR3 is 12 amino acids long. The V segment lost 5 bases and the J segment 9 bases; nucleotides outside the gene matches: 6. As TCR cDNA was made by 5'RACE template switching, a universal primer site and UMIs were added. TCRdb reanalysed the 5' RACE reads using MiXCR and keeps one entry per CDR3 protein. The sample holds roughly 310,000 distinct CDR3 sequences, approximately 3.8% seen once. Findings and caveats of the study: Most clones from primary vaccination were detected again post-booster (just over 95% CD4, around 90% CD8). Although the secondary response was weaker, it peaked faster, at day 5 versus 15.

Source: PBMCs, taken on the day of the yellow fever booster vaccination. This clonotype was sampled from a man between 18 and 35 years old who received the YFV17D yellow fever vaccine. The chain couples TRBV30 to TRBJ2-1, with TRBD1 matching over 8 bases. The CDR3 nucleotides read TGTGCCTGGGGCGGACAGGGATTTGAGCAGTTCTTC. Its translation: CAWGGQGFEQFF. Full variable domain (remainder filled in from reference TRBV30 and TRBJ2-1): SQTIHQWPATLVQPVGSPLSLECTVEGTSNPNLYWYRQAAGRGLQLLFYSVGIGQISSEVPQNLSASRPQDRQFILSSKKLLLSDSGFYLCAWGGQGFEQFFGPGTRLTVL.